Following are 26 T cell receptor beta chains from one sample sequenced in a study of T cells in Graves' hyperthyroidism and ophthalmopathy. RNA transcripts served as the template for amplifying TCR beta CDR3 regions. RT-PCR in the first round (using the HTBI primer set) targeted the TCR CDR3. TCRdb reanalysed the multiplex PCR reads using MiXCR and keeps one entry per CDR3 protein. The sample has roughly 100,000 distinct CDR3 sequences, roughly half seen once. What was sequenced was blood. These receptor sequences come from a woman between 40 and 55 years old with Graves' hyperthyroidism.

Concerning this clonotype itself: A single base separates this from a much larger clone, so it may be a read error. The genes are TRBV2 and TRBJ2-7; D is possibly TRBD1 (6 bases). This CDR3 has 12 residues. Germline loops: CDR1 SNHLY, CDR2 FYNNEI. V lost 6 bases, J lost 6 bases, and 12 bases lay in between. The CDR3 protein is CASRLQGREQYF. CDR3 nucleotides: TGTGCCAGCAGGTTACAGGGACGCGAGCAGTACTTC.

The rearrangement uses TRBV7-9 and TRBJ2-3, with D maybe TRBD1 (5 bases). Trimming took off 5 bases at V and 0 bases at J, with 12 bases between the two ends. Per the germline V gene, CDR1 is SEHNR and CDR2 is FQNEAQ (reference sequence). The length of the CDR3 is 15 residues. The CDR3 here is CASSQGVLSTDTQYF. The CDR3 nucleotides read TGTGCCAGCAGCCAAGGGGTCCTTAGCACAGATACGCAGTATTTT.

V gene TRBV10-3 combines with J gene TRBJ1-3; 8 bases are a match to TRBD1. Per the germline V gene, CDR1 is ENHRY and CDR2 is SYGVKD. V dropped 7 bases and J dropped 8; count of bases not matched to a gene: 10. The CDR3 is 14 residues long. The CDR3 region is CAIMAAGGRDTIYF. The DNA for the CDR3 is TGTGCCATCATGGCGGCAGGGGGCAGGGACACCATATATTTT.

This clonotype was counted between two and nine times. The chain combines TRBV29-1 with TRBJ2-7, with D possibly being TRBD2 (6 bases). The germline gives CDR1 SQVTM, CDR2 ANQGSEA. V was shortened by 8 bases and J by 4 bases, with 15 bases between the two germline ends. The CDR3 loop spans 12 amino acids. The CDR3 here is CSQDRGDYEQYF. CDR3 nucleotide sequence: TGCAGCCAAGATCGCGGGGATTACGAGCAGTACTTC.

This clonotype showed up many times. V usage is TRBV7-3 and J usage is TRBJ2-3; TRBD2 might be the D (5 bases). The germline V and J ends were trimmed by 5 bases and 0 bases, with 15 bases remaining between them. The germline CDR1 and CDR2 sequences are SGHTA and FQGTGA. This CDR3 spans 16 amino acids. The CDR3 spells CASSRSSGASTDTQYF. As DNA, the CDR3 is TGTGCCAGCAGCCGATCGAGCGGAGCTAGCACAGATACGCAGTATTTT. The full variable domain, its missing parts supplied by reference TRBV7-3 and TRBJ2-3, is GAGVSQTPSNKVTEKGKYVELRCDPISGHTALYWYRQSLGQGPEFLIYFQGTGAADDSGLPNDRFFAVRPEGSVSTLKIQRTERGDSAVYLCASSRSSGASTDTQYFGPGTRLTVL.

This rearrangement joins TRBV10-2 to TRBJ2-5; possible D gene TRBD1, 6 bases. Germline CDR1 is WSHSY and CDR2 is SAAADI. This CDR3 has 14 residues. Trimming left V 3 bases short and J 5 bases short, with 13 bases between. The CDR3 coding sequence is TGCGCCAGCAGTGAAGAAGGGGGAGCTGAGACCCAGTACTTC. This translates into CASSEEGGAETQYF.

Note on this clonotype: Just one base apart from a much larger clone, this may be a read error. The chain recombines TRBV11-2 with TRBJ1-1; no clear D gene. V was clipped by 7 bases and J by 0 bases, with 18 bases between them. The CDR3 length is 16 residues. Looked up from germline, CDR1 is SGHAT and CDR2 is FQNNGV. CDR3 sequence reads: CASNQIVSDMNTEAFF. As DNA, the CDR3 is TGTGCCAGCAACCAAATAGTCAGCGATATGAACACTGAAGCTTTCTTT.

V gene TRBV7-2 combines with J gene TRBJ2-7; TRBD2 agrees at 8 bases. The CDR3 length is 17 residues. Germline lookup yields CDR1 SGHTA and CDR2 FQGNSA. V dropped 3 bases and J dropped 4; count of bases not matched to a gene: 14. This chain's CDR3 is CASSFGSGGGRPYEQYF. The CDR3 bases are TGTGCCAGCAGCTTCGGGTCCGGGGGCGGGAGGCCTTACGAGCAGTACTTC.

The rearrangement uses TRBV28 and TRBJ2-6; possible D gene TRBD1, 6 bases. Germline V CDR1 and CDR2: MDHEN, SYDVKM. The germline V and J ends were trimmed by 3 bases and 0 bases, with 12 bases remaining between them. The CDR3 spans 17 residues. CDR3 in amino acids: CASSFRGDSSGANVLTF. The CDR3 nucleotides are TGTGCCAGCAGTTTCAGGGGAGATAGCTCTGGGGCCAACGTCCTGACTTTC.

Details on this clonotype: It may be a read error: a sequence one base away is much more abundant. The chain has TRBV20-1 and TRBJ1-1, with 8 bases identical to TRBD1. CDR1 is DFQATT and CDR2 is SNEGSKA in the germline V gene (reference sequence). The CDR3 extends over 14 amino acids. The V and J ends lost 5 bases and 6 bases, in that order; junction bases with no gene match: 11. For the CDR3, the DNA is TGCAGTGCTGGAGGGGGACAGGTCGTACCTGAAGCTTTCTTT. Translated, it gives CSAGGGQVVPEAFF.

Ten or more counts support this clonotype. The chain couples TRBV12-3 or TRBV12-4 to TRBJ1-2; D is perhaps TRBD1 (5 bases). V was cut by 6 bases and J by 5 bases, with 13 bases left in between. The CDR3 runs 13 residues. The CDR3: CASSPTGGYGYTF. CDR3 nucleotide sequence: TGTGCCAGCAGCCCTACGGGGGGATATGGCTACACCTTC.

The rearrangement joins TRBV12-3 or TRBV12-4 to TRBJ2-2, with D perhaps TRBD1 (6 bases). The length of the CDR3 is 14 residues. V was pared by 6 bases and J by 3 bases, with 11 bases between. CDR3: CASSVRGYTGELFF. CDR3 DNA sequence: TGTGCCAGCAGCGTCAGGGGATACACCGGGGAGCTGTTTTTT.

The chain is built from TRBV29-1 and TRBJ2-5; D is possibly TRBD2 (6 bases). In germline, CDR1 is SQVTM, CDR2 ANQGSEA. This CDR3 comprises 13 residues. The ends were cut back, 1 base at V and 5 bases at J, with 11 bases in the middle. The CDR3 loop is CSVEAWEAETQYF. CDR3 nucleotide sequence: TGCAGCGTTGAAGCGTGGGAGGCGGAGACCCAGTACTTC.

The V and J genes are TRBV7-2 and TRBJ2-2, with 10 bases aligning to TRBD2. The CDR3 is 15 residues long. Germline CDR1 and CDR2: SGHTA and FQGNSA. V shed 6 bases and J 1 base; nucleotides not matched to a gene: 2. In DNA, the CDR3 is TGTGCCAGCAGTCGGACTAGCGGGAACACCGGGGAGCTGTTTTTT. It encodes CASSRTSGNTGELFF.

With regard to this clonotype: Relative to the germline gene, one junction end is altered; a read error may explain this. The CDR3 DNA reads as TGCAGCGTTAGATCAGGATTTGGGACTAGCGGAATCAACTTC. Encoded protein: CSVRSGFGTSGINF. The chain employs TRBV20-1 and TRBJ2-7; TRBD2 matches 11 bases. The CDR3 length is 14 residues. CDR1 is DFQATT and CDR2 is SNEGSKA in the germline V gene (reference sequence).

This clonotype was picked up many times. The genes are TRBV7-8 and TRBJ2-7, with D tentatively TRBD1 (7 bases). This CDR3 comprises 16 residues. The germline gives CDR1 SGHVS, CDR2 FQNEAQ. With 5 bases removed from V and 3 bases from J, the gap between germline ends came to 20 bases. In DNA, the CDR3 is TGTGCCAGCAGCATAAGCCAGGGGGGCCGTTACTACGAGCAGTACTTC. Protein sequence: CASSISQGGRYYEQYF.

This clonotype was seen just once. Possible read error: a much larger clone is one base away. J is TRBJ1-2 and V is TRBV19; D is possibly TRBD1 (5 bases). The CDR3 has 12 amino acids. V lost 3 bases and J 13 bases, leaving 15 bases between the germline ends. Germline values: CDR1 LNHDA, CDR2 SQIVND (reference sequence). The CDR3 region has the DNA TGTGCCAGTAGTATGGGAGGGGAGGTGGCCACCTTC. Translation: CASSMGGEVATF.

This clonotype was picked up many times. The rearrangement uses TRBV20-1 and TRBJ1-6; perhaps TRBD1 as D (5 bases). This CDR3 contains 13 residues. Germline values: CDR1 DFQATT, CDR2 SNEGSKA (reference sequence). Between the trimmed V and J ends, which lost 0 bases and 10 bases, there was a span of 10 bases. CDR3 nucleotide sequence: TGCAGTGCTAGAGAACGCAGGGACTCACCCCTCCACTTT. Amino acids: CSARERRDSPLHF.

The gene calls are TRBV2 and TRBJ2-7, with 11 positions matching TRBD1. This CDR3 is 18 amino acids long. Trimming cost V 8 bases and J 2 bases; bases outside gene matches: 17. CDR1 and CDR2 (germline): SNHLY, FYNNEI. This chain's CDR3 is CASSPRTGGAWPPYEQYF. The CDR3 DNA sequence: TGTGCCAGCTCACCACGGACAGGGGGCGCCTGGCCGCCCTACGAGCAGTACTTC.

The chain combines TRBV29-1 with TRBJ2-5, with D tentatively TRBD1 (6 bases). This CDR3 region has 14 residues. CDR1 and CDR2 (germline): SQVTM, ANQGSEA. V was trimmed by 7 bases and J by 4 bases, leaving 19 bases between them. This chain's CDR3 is CSAGTLNGVETQYF. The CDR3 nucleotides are TGCAGCGCCGGGACACTTAACGGGGTAGAGACCCAGTACTTC.

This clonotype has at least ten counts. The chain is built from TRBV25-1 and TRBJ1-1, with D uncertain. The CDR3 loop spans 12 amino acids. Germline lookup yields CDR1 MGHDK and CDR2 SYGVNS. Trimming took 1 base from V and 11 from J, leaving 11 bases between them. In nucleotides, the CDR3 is TGTGCCAGCAGTGAATTTGAGGGTGGGGCTTTCTTT. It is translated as CASSEFEGGAFF.

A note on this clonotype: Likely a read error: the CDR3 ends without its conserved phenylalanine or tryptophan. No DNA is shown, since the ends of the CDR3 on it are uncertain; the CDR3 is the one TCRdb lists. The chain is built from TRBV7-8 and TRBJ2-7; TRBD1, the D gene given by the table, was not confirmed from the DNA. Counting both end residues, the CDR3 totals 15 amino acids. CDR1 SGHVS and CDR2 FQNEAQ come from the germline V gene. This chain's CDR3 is CASSLGTQSSYEQVL.

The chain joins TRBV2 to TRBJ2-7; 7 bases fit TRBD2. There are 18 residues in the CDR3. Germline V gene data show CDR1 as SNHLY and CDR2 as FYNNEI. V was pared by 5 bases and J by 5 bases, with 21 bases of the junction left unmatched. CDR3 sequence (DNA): TGTGCCAGCAGTCCCCTGGGGACTGGCGGGAGTCGAGGTCACGAGCAGTACTTC. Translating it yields CASSPLGTGGSRGHEQYF.

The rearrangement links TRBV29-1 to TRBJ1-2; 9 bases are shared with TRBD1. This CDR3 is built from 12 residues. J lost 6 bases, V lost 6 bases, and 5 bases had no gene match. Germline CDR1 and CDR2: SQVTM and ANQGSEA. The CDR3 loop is CSVGTGGDGYTF. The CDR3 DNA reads TGCAGCGTAGGAACAGGGGGCGATGGCTACACCTTC.

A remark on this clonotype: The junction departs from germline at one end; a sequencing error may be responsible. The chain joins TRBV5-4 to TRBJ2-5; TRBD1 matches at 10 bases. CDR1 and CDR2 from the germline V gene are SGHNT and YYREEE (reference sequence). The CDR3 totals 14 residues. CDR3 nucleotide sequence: TGTGCCAGCACCCCGGGACAGGGGTGGGAGACCCAGGACTTC. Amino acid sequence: CASTPGQGWETQDF.

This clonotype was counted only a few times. CDR3 loop: CASSRGAETQYF. The DNA for the CDR3 is TGTGCCAGCAGCCGGGGGGCAGAGACCCAGTACTTC. V is TRBV5-6 and J is TRBJ2-5, with a possible D match to TRBD2 (7 bases). There are 12 residues in the CDR3. Trimming pared 4 bases from V and 4 bases from J, leaving 8 bases between. In germline, CDR1 is SGHDT, CDR2 YYEEEE.